The rows below give T cell receptor beta chains drawn from one sample of a study of cytomegalovirus exposure and HLA in healthy donors. Profiling relied on immunoSEQ multiplex PCR, and the TCRdb table lists in-frame clones only, not all of them. This sample has 150,000 to 200,000 clones, with roughly 9.5% found just once. The source material was PBMCs. All receptors derive from a young woman in good health and CMV-seropositive. CDR3s include the opening cysteine and the closing phenylalanine or tryptophan. A D gene is named only where the DNA matches it firmly. Size tells how often a clone was seen (once, few, many) or the class of an expanded clone, and some rows leave it out.

TRBD1,13,TRBJ2-2,few,TRBV6-6,TGTGCCAGCAGTTACCGACAGGGCGGGGAGCTGTTTTTT,CASSYRQGGELFF
TRBD1,15,TRBJ1-3,once,TRBV28,TGTGCCACCACGACAGGGGCCCTATCTGGAAACACCATATATTTT,CATTTGALSGNTIYF
.,14,TRBJ2-2,few,TRBV7-7,TGTGCCAGCAGCTTAGGAGGAGAGACCGGGGAGCTGTTTTTT,CASSLGGETGELFF
.,13,TRBJ1-2,.,TRBV30,TGTGCCTGGAGGTCAGACAACGCACTCCTCTACACCTTC,CAWRSDNALLYTF
.,14,TRBJ1-1,.,TRBV5-1,TGCGCCAGCGCCCCGCGGGGCATGAACACTGAAGCTTTCTTT,CASAPRGMNTEAFF
TRBD2,16,TRBJ2-1,.,TRBV6-4,TGTGCCAGCAGTGAGGGTTCGGGACTAGCGTCACGAGAGCAGTTCTTC,CASSEGSGLASREQFF
.,17,TRBJ2-7,.,TRBV10-3,TGTGCCATCAGTGAGTCAAGTGACTCTACTCTCTCCTACGAGCAGTACTTC,CAISESSDSTLSYEQYF
TRBD1,13,TRBJ2-3,few,TRBV19,TGTGCCAGTACCGCGACAGGGACAGATACGCAGTATTTT,CASTATGTDTQYF
.,14,TRBJ1-5,few,TRBV27,TGTGCCAGCAGCCGAGACAGCCAGAATCAGCCCCAGCATTTT,CASSRDSQNQPQHF
TRBD2,15,TRBJ2-1,.,TRBV2,TGTGCCAGCAGTGGGGAGCGGGGGACTTACAATGAGCAGTTCTTC,CASSGERGTYNEQFF
.,14,TRBJ1-1,few,TRBV6-6,TGTGCCAGCAGTTATTGGCCAGTGAACACTGAAGCTTTCTTT,CASSYWPVNTEAFF
.,14,TRBJ1-1,few,TRBV18,TGTGCCAGCTCACCGCCGACAGCGAACACTGAAGCTTTCTTT,CASSPPTANTEAFF
TRBD1,13,TRBJ2-5,.,TRBV13,TGTGCCAGCAGCTCGACAGGGGAAGAGACCCAGTACTTC,CASSSTGEETQYF
TRBD2,16,TRBJ2-3,few,TRBV30,TGTGCCTGGAGTCCACTAGCGGGAGGGTTCGCAGATACGCAGTATTTT,CAWSPLAGGFADTQYF
TRBD2,14,TRBJ2-1,few,TRBV5-6,TGTGCCAGCACAGCTTTGGGAGGGAACAATGAGCAGTTCTTC,CASTALGGNNEQFF
TRBD1,16,TRBJ2-7,few,TRBV7-9,TGTGCCAGCAGCTTAGCCAGGGGGCGTTTCATCTACGAGCAGTACTTC,CASSLARGRFIYEQYF
TRBD2,16,TRBJ2-1,.,TRBV5-1,TGCGCCAGCAGCCAAGAACTAGCGGCGTTTACAAAAGAGCAGTTCTTC,CASSQELAAFTKEQFF
TRBD1,14,TRBJ2-2,.,TRBV28,TGTGCCAGCGACAGGGGGCGGGACACCGGGGAGCTGTTTTTT,CASDRGRDTGELFF
TRBD1,11,TRBJ2-1,.,TRBV2,TGTGCCAGCGGTGACAGGGGGCGCAAGTTCTTC,CASGDRGRKFF
.,14,TRBJ2-7,few,TRBV5-8,TGTGCCAGCAGCTTGGGTGGGGCAACCTACGAGCAGTACTTC,CASSLGGATYEQYF
.,13,TRBJ1-1,few,TRBV10-1,TGCGCCAGCAGTTCAGTTGATCGTGATGAAGCTTTCTTT,CASSSVDRDEAFF
.,15,TRBJ1-1,.,TRBV2,TGTGCCAGCAGTGAAAGGTTTAAGGGAGGGTCTGAAGCTTTCTTT,CASSERFKGGSEAFF
.,18,TRBJ1-3,.,TRBV21-1,TGTGCCAGCAGCAAAGCTCTCAGAGACAGGCGGAAAGGAAACACCATATATTTT,CASSKALRDRRKGNTIYF
.,15,TRBJ1-5,.,TRBV21-1,TGTGCCAGCAGCAGCGAGACGGGAAGCAATCAGCCCCAGCATTTT,CASSSETGSNQPQHF
TRBD1,15,TRBJ1-1,few,TRBV18,TGTGCCAGCTCACCAAGGACAGGGCCTAGGTTTGAAGCTTTCTTT,CASSPRTGPRFEAFF
TRBD2,16,TRBJ2-7,few,TRBV9,TGTGCCAGCAGCGCAGAAGGGACTAGCGGGCGTATCCGGAAGTACTTC,CASSAEGTSGRIRKYF
TRBD1,14,TRBJ2-7,once,TRBV7-2,TGTGCCAGCAGCATTCAGGGACAGGGAAGAGAGCAGTACTTC,CASSIQGQGREQYF
.,15,TRBJ1-1,few,TRBV28,TGTGCCAGCAGTTTATTATTCACTTTGAACACTGAAGCTTTCTTT,CASSLLFTLNTEAFF
TRBD2,16,TRBJ2-1,few,TRBV11-2,TGTGCCAGCAGCTTCATTGGGACTAGCGGGTACAATGAGCAGTTCTTC,CASSFIGTSGYNEQFF
.,16,TRBJ2-4,.,TRBV2,TGTGCCAGCAGCCTCAATCTAGCTCTAGCCAAAAACATTCAGTACTTC,CASSLNLALAKNIQYF
.,16,TRBJ2-2,.,TRBV18,TGTGCCAGCTCACCCGCGACCATCGACAGTTCCGGGGAGCTGTTTTTT,CASSPATIDSSGELFF
TRBD2,14,TRBJ2-3,few,TRBV2,TGTGCCAGTGGGACTAGCGGGAGCACAGATACGCAGTATTTT,CASGTSGSTDTQYF
.,15,TRBJ1-4,few,TRBV2,TGTGCCAGCAGCGTAGTCGGAGGCTGGGGTGAAAAACTGTTTTTT,CASSVVGGWGEKLFF
TRBD1,14,TRBJ1-5,few,TRBV19,TGTGCCAGTAGTATAACAGGGGGCTATCAGCCCCAGCATTTT,CASSITGGYQPQHF
.,16,TRBJ2-5,.,TRBV5-1,TGCGCCAGCAGCTTTGTTGGGGGCCTGTACCAAGAGACCCAGTACTTC,CASSFVGGLYQETQYF
TRBD1,14,TRBJ2-5,few,TRBV7-9,TGTGCCAGCAGCTCGACAGGGGGGTGGGAGACCCAGTACTTC,CASSSTGGWETQYF
TRBD2,15,TRBJ2-3,few,TRBV7-2,TGTGCCAGCAGCCTACTAGCGGGAGTGGCAGATACGCAGTATTTT,CASSLLAGVADTQYF
TRBD1,14,TRBJ1-4,few,TRBV5-6,TGTGCCAGCAGCTTTGGACAGGGAGAAGAAAAACTGTTTTTT,CASSFGQGEEKLFF
.,18,TRBJ1-1,few,TRBV7-9,TGTGCCAGCAGCTTAGCGGGCGGGTCGGCAGACATGAACACTGAAGCTTTCTTT,CASSLAGGSADMNTEAFF